This TCR beta chain was captured by sequencing in a study of blood T cell repertoires in COVID-19. On the study more broadly: The United States, Italy and Spain provided the acute and convalescent COVID-19 samples.

This clone was counted once. Germline trimming cut 6 bases from V and 3 bases from J; bases unmatched to any gene: 4. The CDR3 loop spans 13 amino acids. Germline-derived CDR1 and CDR2 are MDHEN and SYDVKM. TCRdb's copy holds only in-frame clones and misses some; the assay was immunoSEQ multiplex PCR. The table shows 200,000 to 250,000 clones, with around 84% occurring only once. This receptor was identified in a woman of 80 years or more with active or convalescent COVID-19. J is TRBJ1-1 and V is TRBV28, with 7 bases that match TRBD1. The sequenced sample was peripheral blood. CDR3 protein: CASRGGQYTEAFF. The CDR3 coding sequence is TGTGCCAGCAGGGGGGGACAGTACACTGAAGCTTTCTTT.